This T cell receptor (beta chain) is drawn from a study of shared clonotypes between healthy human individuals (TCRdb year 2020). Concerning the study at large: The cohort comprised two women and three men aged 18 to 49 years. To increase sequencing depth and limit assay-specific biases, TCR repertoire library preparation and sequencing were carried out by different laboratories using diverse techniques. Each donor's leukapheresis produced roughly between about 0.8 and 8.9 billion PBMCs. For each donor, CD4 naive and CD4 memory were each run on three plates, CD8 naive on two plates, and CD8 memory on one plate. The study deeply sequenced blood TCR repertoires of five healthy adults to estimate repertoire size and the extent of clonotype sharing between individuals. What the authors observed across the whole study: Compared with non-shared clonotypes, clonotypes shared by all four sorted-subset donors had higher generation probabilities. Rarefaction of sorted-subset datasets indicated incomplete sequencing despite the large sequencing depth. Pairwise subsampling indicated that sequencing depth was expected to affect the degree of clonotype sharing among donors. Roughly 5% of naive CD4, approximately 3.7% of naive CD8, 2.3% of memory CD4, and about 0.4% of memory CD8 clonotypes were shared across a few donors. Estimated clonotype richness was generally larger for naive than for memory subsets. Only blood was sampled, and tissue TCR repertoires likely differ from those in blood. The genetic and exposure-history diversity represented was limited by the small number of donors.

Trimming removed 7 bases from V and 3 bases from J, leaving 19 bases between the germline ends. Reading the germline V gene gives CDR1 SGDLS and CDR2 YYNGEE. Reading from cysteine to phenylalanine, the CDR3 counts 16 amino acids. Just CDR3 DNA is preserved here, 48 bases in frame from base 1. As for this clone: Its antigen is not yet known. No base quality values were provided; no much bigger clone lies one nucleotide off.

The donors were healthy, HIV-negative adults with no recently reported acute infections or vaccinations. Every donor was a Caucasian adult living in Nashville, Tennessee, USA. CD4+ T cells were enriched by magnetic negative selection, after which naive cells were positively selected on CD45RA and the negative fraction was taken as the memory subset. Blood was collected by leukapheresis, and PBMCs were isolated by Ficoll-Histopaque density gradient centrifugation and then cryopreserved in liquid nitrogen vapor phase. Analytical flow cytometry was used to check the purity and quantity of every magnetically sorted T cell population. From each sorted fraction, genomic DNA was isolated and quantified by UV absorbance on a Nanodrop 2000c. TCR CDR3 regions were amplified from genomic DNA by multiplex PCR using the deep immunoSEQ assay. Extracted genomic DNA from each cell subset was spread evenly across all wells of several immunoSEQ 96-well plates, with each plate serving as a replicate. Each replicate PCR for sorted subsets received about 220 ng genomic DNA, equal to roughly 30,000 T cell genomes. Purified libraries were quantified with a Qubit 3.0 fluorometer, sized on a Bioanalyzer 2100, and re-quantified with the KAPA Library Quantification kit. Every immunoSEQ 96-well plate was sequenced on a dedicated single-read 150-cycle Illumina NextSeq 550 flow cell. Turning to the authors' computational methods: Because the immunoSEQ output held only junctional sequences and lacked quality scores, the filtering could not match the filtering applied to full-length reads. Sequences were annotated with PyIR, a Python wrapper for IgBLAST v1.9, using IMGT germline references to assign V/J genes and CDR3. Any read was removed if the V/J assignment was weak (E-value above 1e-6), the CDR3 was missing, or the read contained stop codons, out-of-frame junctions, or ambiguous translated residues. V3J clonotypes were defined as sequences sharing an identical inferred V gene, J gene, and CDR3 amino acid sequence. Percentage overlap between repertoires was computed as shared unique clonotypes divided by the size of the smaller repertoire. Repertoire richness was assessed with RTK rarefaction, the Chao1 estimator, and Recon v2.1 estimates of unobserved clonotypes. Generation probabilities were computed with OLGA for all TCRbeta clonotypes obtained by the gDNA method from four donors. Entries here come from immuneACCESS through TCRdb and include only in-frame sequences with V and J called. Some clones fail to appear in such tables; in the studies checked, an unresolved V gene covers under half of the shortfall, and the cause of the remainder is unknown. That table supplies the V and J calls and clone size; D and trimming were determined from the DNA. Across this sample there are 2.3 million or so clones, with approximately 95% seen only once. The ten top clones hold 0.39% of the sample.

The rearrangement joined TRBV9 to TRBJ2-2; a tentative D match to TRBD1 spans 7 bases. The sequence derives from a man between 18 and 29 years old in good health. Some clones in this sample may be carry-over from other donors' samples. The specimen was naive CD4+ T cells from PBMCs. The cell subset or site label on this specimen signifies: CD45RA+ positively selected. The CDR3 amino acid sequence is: CASARIQGGYTGELFF. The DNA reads TGTGCCAGCGCCAGGATTCAGGGGGGCTACACCGGGGAGCTGTTTTTT.